This T cell receptor (beta chain) was documented in a study of cytomegalovirus exposure and HLA in healthy donors. As for the study in general: Drawn from HLA-typed donors, roughly 87 million unique TCRs were held in an early data release. Study results and limitations: Reports showed the classifier diagnosing cytomegalovirus status with high specificity and sensitivity. Rare TCR sequences dominated, though some public TCRs recurred in many donors.

A word on this clone: The antigen is unknown.

PCR used 60 Vbeta primers and 13 Jbeta primers. TCRdb's copy holds only in-frame clones and misses some; the assay was immunoSEQ multiplex PCR. The sample holds some 80,000 clones. Trimming stripped 6 bases from V and 2 bases from J, with 16 bases between. The CDR3 contains 15 residues. Germline V gene sequence: CDR1 KGHSH, CDR2 LQKENI. V gene TRBV18 combines with J gene TRBJ1-1; tentative D call: TRBD1 (6 bases). This sequence was found in a woman aged 25 to 39 in good health and CMV-seronegative. Input material: PBMCs. In nucleotides, the CDR3 is TGTGCCAGCTCCCAAAACACAGGGTCCAACACTGAAGCTTTCTTT. It translates to CASSQNTGSNTEAFF.